This T cell receptor beta chain was captured by sequencing in a study of identical twins. The CDR3 length is 11 residues. V was trimmed by 3 bases and J by 10 bases, leaving 8 bases between them. Looked up from germline, CDR1 is SGHRS and CDR2 is YFSETQ. TCRdb independently ran MiXCR on the 5' RACE reads; one entry per CDR3 protein. This table holds around 1.7 million distinct CDR3 sequences, less than 40% found once. Source material: cord blood. The source is a newborn girl in good health. The chain couples TRBV5-1 to TRBJ2-1; no definite D call. The DNA of the CDR3 is TGCGCCAGCAGCTCCGCGTACGAGCAGTTCTTC. Protein product: CASSSAYEQFF.